This passage covers 25 T cell receptor beta chains from one sample sequenced in a study of blood T cell repertoires in COVID-19. Here immunoSEQ multiplex PCR was the method, and the copy in TCRdb shows in-frame clones only, minus some. The sample holds 150,000 or so clones, 80% to 90% seen once. What was sequenced was peripheral blood. These receptors were obtained from a man between 18 and 29 years old with COVID-19, enrolled during active disease.

In regard to this clone: Compared with germline, one end of the junction differs, possibly owing to a read error. V and J are TRBV28 and TRBJ1-4; 9 bases align to TRBD1. Germline V lookup: CDR1 MDHEN, CDR2 SYDVKM. This CDR3 region has 14 residues. CDR3 bases: TGTGCCAGCATCGACGACAGGGGGGCTGAAAAACTGCTTTTT. Protein product: CASIDDRGAEKLLF.

The V and J genes are TRBV9 and TRBJ2-1; possibly TRBD2 for D (6 bases). V dropped 2 bases and J dropped 7 bases, with 16 bases sitting between them. Germline CDR1 reads SGDLS; CDR2 reads YYNGEE. The CDR3 contains 15 residues. Here the CDR3 reads CASSVSGLQGNEQFF. In DNA form, the CDR3 reads TGTGCCAGCAGCGTTAGCGGACTCCAAGGGAATGAGCAGTTCTTC.

There are a few counts of this clone. This rearrangement joins TRBV2 to TRBJ1-5, with no clear D. The V end lost 4 bases, the J end lost 7 bases, and 11 bases lay between the germline ends. Germline V lookup: CDR1 SNHLY, CDR2 FYNNEI. The length of the CDR3 is 13 residues. CDR3 DNA: TGTGCCAGCAGTGGCCAGGTAGAGCAGCCCCAGCATTTT. Translating gives CASSGQVEQPQHF.

The rearrangement joins TRBV14 to TRBJ2-7; 14 nucleotides match TRBD2. Germline V gives CDR1 SGHDN, CDR2 FVKESK. This CDR3 has 17 residues. The V segment lost 4 bases and the J segment 8 bases; nucleotides outside the gene matches: 13. Here the CDR3 DNA reads TGTGCCAGCAGCCGGGCTGGATCCGGGACTAGCGGGAGTAAGCAGTACTTC. This codes for CASSRAGSGTSGSKQYF.

This sequence joins TRBV28 and TRBJ2-7, with D maybe TRBD1 (5 bases). Looked up from germline, CDR1 is MDHEN and CDR2 is SYDVKM. The CDR3 has 15 amino acids. Trimming took off 2 bases at V and 0 bases at J, with 11 bases between the two ends. CDR3 residues: CASSLPSRASYEQYF. Here the CDR3 DNA reads TGTGCCAGCAGTTTACCCTCCAGGGCCTCCTACGAGCAGTACTTC.

The chain couples TRBV3-1 (or the pseudogene TRBV3-2) to TRBJ2-3, with D possibly TRBD1 on 5 matching bases. This CDR3 is built from 16 residues. V was clipped by 4 bases and J by 4 bases, with 18 bases between them. CDR1 is LGHDT and CDR2 is YNNKEL in the germline V gene (reference sequence). CDR3 bases: TGTGCCAGCAGCCCGGGTTGGGGTGGGGCCCCAGATACGCAGTATTTT. Encoded protein: CASSPGWGGAPDTQYF.

This chain uses TRBV27 with TRBJ1-6; D is unclear. Looked up from germline, CDR1 is MNHEY and CDR2 is SMNVEV (reference sequence). Between the trimmed V and J ends, which lost 0 bases and 7 bases, there was a span of 13 bases. The CDR3 totals 16 residues. CDR3 in DNA: TGTGCCAGCAGTTTATCGGTATACATCTTGAATTCACCCCTCCACTTT. Translated: CASSLSVYILNSPLHF.

This chain links TRBV28 with TRBJ2-5; 9 bases align to TRBD1. The V segment lost 6 bases and the J segment 4 bases; nucleotides outside the gene matches: 0. CDR1 and CDR2 (germline): MDHEN, SYDVKM. The CDR3 contains 12 residues. In DNA form, the CDR3 reads TGTGCCAGCAGGACAGGGGGAGAGACCCAGTACTTC. It translates to CASRTGGETQYF.

This clone occurred once. This chain uses TRBV7-9 with TRBJ1-4; TRBD1 is a possible D gene (6 bases). The CDR3 is 14 amino acids. Per germline, CDR1 SEHNR and CDR2 FQNEAQ (reference sequence). Trimming cost V 7 bases and J 1 base, with 10 bases left between them. CDR3 sequence: CASTLQGTNEKLFF. The DNA for the CDR3 is TGTGCCAGCACTCTACAGGGAACTAATGAAAAACTGTTTTTT.

In its sample, this clone was seen once. The chain links TRBV4-3 to TRBJ2-7; 7 bases line up with TRBD1. Trimming cost V 4 bases and J 7 bases; bases outside gene matches: 7. The CDR3 is 13 amino acids. Germline-derived CDR1 and CDR2 are LGHNA and YSLEER. The CDR3 reads CASSPDRAGEQYF. The CDR3 nucleotides are TGCGCCAGCAGCCCCGACAGGGCAGGTGAGCAGTACTTC.

The rearrangement uses TRBV27 and TRBJ2-7, with 7 bases lining up with TRBD1. From germline, CDR1 is MNHEY and CDR2 SMNVEV (reference sequence). J was trimmed by 4 bases and V by 3 bases; bases with no gene match: 15. This CDR3 has 17 residues. As DNA, the CDR3 is TGTGCCAGCAGTTTTAGGGGAAAGGGGGCGGATGGATACGAGCAGTACTTC. It codes for CASSFRGKGADGYEQYF.

The genes are TRBV13 and TRBJ1-2; maybe TRBD1 (5 bases). V was clipped by 5 bases and J by 4 bases, with 20 bases between them. The CDR3 runs to 16 residues. Germline CDR1 is PRHDT and CDR2 is FYEKMQ (reference sequence). CDR3 protein: CASSLQGPPGVYGYTF. Written as DNA, the CDR3 is TGTGCCAGCAGCCTTCAGGGACCTCCGGGGGTCTATGGCTACACCTTC.

The V gene is TRBV6-6, the J gene TRBJ1-1; perhaps TRBD1 as D (5 bases). V was trimmed by 0 bases and J by 3 bases, leaving 14 bases between them. The CDR3 length is 16 residues. Looked up from germline, CDR1 is MNHNY and CDR2 is SVGAGI (reference sequence). The CDR3: CASSYSLRGGDTEAFF. Written as DNA, the CDR3 is TGTGCCAGCAGTTACTCTCTTAGGGGTGGAGACACTGAAGCTTTCTTT.

This clone was seen only once. Other DNA sequences within the sample encode an identical CDR3. CDR3 amino acids: CASSVEGTGGYEQYF. CDR3 nucleotide sequence: TGTGCCAGCAGCGTAGAAGGGACAGGGGGCTACGAGCAGTACTTC. The chain carries TRBV9 and TRBJ2-7; 11 bases fit TRBD1. Germline values: CDR1 SGDLS, CDR2 YYNGEE. The CDR3 spans 15 residues. V dropped 0 bases and J dropped 3; count of bases not matched to a gene: 2.

The chain joins TRBV30 to TRBJ2-7; 9 positions match TRBD2. The junction had 11 bases not matched to a gene; V was cut back by 4 bases and J by 1 base. CDR3 length: 16 residues. Germline loops: CDR1 GTSNPN, CDR2 SVGIG (reference sequence). CDR3 coding DNA: TGTGCCTGGAAGGATGGCCTAGCGGGACTATCCTACGAGCAGTACTTC. Its translation: CAWKDGLAGLSYEQYF.

Note on this clone: Germline is not matched at one junction end, which may reflect a read error. The V gene is TRBV19, the J gene TRBJ1-1; perhaps TRBD1 as D (5 bases). CDR1 is LNHDA, CDR2 SQIVND, per germline (reference sequence). CDR3 size: 15 residues. CDR3 in DNA: TGTGCCAGTAATATACCAGCAGGGCATCACACTGAAGCTTTCTTT. It yields the protein CASNIPAGHHTEAFF.

V usage is TRBV12-5 and J usage is TRBJ2-1; TRBD1 matches 10 bases. The V gene end was trimmed by 6 bases and the J gene end by 4 bases; junction bases not matched to a gene: 6. The CDR3 contains 15 residues. The germline gives CDR1 LGHNT, CDR2 FRNRAP. CDR3 sequence (DNA): TGTGCTAGTGGCCCGACAGGGGGCGGGTACAATGAGCAGTTCTTC. Its protein product is CASGPTGGGYNEQFF.

As for this clone: Germline and junction disagree at one end, which may indicate a read error. The chain employs TRBV15 and TRBJ1-4; 7 bases are a match to TRBD1. The germline CDR1 and CDR2 sequences are LNHNV and YYDKDF (reference sequence). The CDR3 spans 17 residues. The CDR3, as DNA: TGTGCCACCAGCACGTTTTATAACAGGGGAGAGAATGAAAAACTGCTTTTT. Amino acids: CATSTFYNRGENEKLLF.

This clone was seen once. The chain recombines TRBV19 with TRBJ1-3, with unresolved D. V was pared by 6 bases and J by 8 bases, with 17 bases between. Looked up from germline, CDR1 is LNHDA and CDR2 is SQIVND (reference sequence). The CDR3 is made up of 14 amino acids. The CDR3 here is CASSTTAGGDTIYF. CDR3 nucleotide sequence: TGTGCCAGTAGCACGACGGCCGGCGGAGACACCATATATTTT.

The chain is built from TRBV11-2 and TRBJ2-1; 9 bases agree with TRBD2. The CDR3 has 15 amino acids. V was pared by 5 bases and J by 8 bases, with 10 bases of the junction left unmatched. Germline CDR1 and CDR2: SGHAT and FQNNGV. The CDR3 nucleotides are TGTGCCAGCAGCCTTGGGACTAGCAGACGGGATGAGCAGTTCTTC. Encoded protein: CASSLGTSRRDEQFF.

The J gene is TRBJ2-1, the V gene TRBV4-1, with TRBD1 identical over 7 bases. Per the germline V gene, CDR1 is MGHRA and CDR2 is YSYEKL. This CDR3 contains 16 residues. The J segment lost 7 bases and the V segment lost 3 bases, leaving 12 bases of the junction unmatched. DNA of the CDR3: TGCGCCAGCAGCCAGACAGGGACGAGAAATGGGAATGAGCAGTTCTTC. It yields the protein CASSQTGTRNGNEQFF.

This clone was detected only once. V and J are TRBV5-4 and TRBJ2-1, with TRBD1 as a possible D gene (6 bases). The CDR3 consists of 15 residues. The germline V gene encodes CDR1 SGHNT and CDR2 YYREEE (reference sequence). The V end was cut by 2 bases, the J end by 2 bases, with 11 bases between. DNA for the CDR3: TGTGCCAGCAGCTTCGGACAGCGTCCCTACAATGAGCAGTTCTTC. It specifies CASSFGQRPYNEQFF.

V usage is TRBV15 and J usage is TRBJ2-1; no firm D call. Germline V gene lookup returns CDR1 LNHNV and CDR2 YYDKDF (reference sequence). CDR3 size: 16 residues. The V gene lost 3 bases and the J gene lost 7 bases, with 19 bases spanning the gap. The DNA for the CDR3 is TGTGCCACCAGCAGGGAACCTTCTGGGCTAACAAATGAGCAGTTCTTC. As protein: CATSREPSGLTNEQFF.

The CDR3 loop is CASSLERNYGYTF. The CDR3 region has the DNA TGTGCCAGCAGCTTGGAACGGAACTATGGCTACACCTTC. The chain is built from TRBV5-6 and TRBJ1-2, with D unclear. The V end lost 0 bases, the J end lost 2 bases, and 5 bases lay between the germline ends. Germline V gene data show CDR1 as SGHDT and CDR2 as YYEEEE. The CDR3 contains 13 residues.

The chain uses TRBV28 and TRBJ2-5; the match to TRBD2 covers 13 bases. Germline-derived CDR1 and CDR2 are MDHEN and SYDVKM. V dropped 7 bases and J dropped 5; count of bases not matched to a gene: 7. There are 15 residues in the CDR3. CDR3 sequence reads: CASTSGLAGVETQYF. The CDR3 nucleotides read TGTGCCAGCACCTCCGGACTAGCGGGAGTGGAGACCCAGTACTTC.